One and the same sample provided the 22 T cell receptor beta chains below, sequenced in a study of T-cell reconstitution after alpha-beta-depleted transplantation in children. Unique molecular identifiers were used in preparing the TCRbeta library. One entry per CDR3 protein results from TCRdb running MiXCR on the PCR reads. The sample has 600,000 to 700,000 distinct CDR3 sequences; around 16% are singletons. The input for sequencing was PBMCs from the stem cell graft donor, taken from the stem cell graft. The receptors derive from a human donor who donated a stem cell graft to a child with acute myeloid leukemia.

This clonotype was seen many times. The rearrangement uses TRBV20-1 and TRBJ2-5, with 13 bases aligning to TRBD2. V trimming: 3 bases; J trimming: 3 bases; junction bases outside the gene matches: 4. The CDR3 is 15 residues long. Germline CDR1 is DFQATT and CDR2 is SNEGSKA (reference sequence). Here the CDR3 reads CSARGLAGREETQYF. CDR3 DNA: TGCAGTGCTAGGGGACTAGCGGGGAGGGAAGAGACCCAGTACTTC.

Many counts were recorded for this clonotype. J is TRBJ2-1 and V is TRBV7-3; 12 bases fit TRBD2. CDR1 and CDR2 from the germline V gene are SGHTA and FQGTGA. V trimming: 5 bases; J trimming: 7 bases; junction bases outside the gene matches: 6. CDR3 length: 15 residues. The CDR3 bases are TGTGCCAGCAGCCCAGGACTAGCGGGGATGAATGAGCAGTTCTTC. Translating it yields CASSPGLAGMNEQFF. The full variable domain, completed using reference TRBV7-3 and TRBJ2-1, is GAGVSQTPSNKVTEKGKYVELRCDPISGHTALYWYRQSLGQGPEFLIYFQGTGAADDSGLPNDRFFAVRPEGSVSTLKIQRTERGDSAVYLCASSPGLAGMNEQFFGPGTRLTVL.

This clonotype was observed many times. This sequence joins TRBV5-1 and TRBJ1-1; the D is unclear. The V and J ends lost 5 bases and 1 base respectively, with 12 bases between them. CDR3 length: 14 residues. Looked up from germline, CDR1 is SGHRS and CDR2 is YFSETQ. As DNA, the CDR3 is TGCGCCAGCAGGGGTCGGCGGGAGAACACTGAAGCTTTCTTT. It specifies CASRGRRENTEAFF.

V usage is TRBV24-1 and J usage is TRBJ2-7; weak D call: TRBD2 (7 bases). There are 16 residues in the CDR3. Germline lookup yields CDR1 KGHDR and CDR2 SFDVKD. Trimming removed 4 bases from V and 0 bases from J, with 15 bases in between. The CDR3 spells CATSDSRAGASYEQYF. The CDR3 nucleotides read TGTGCCACCAGTGACTCGCGGGCGGGGGCCTCCTACGAGCAGTACTTC.

In regard to this clonotype: This may be a read error: a much more frequent sequence differs by one nucleotide. The V gene is TRBV30, the J gene TRBJ1-5; D uncertain. Per germline, CDR1 GTSNPN and CDR2 SVGIG (reference sequence). Trimming shortened V by 5 bases and J by 0 bases, and 11 bases separated the two germline ends. CDR3 size: 14 residues. This CDR3 is CAWCTVNSNQPQHF. CDR3 DNA sequence: TGTGCCTGGTGTACAGTGAATAGCAATCAGCCCCAGCATTTT.

This clonotype was picked up many times. This chain connects TRBV28 to TRBJ2-7; 7 positions agree with TRBD1. Germline V CDR1 and CDR2: MDHEN, SYDVKM. Trimming took 6 bases from V and 2 from J; bases not matched to a gene: 7. This CDR3 has 14 amino acids. The DNA of the CDR3 is TGTGCCAGCAGCTTCAGGGGGAGTGCCTACGAGCAGTACGTC. It is translated as CASSFRGSAYEQYV.

The J gene is TRBJ1-1, the V gene TRBV3-1; 7 nucleotides match TRBD1. Germline V gives CDR1 LGHDT, CDR2 YNNKEL (reference sequence). V was pared by 8 bases and J by 1 base, with 10 bases of the junction left unmatched. There are 15 residues in the CDR3. The CDR3 region is CASLDRARSNTEAFF. DNA of the CDR3: TGTGCCAGCCTTGACAGGGCCCGATCGAACACTGAAGCTTTCTTT.

This clonotype was seen a handful of times. The V gene is TRBV6-1, the J gene TRBJ2-1; TRBD2 matches 8 bases. J gave up 1 base and V 7 bases, and 9 bases lay outside the gene matches. CDR3 length: 16 residues. Per germline, CDR1 MNHNS and CDR2 SASEGT. The CDR3 DNA sequence: TGTGCCAGCACTCCTCGGAGCGGGGGATCCTACAATGAGCAGTTCTTC. It encodes CASTPRSGGSYNEQFF.

J is TRBJ1-1 and V is TRBV20-1; 7 nucleotides line up with TRBD1. CDR1 and CDR2 (germline): DFQATT, SNEGSKA (reference sequence). J was trimmed by 4 bases and V by 3 bases; bases with no gene match: 11. The CDR3 is 15 amino acids. CDR3 protein: CSARPDEGAFTEAFF. Written as DNA, the CDR3 is TGCAGTGCTAGGCCCGACGAGGGGGCGTTCACTGAAGCTTTCTTT.

This clonotype was recorded many times. The chain recombines TRBV20-1 with TRBJ2-1, with D tentatively TRBD1 (5 bases). Germline lookup yields CDR1 DFQATT and CDR2 SNEGSKA (reference sequence). V dropped 2 bases and J dropped 7 bases, with 15 bases sitting between them. The CDR3 is 14 residues long. CDR3 loop: CSARYLDQGNEQFF. The CDR3 nucleotides read TGCAGTGCTAGATATCTCGACCAGGGAAATGAGCAGTTCTTC.

V and J are TRBV29-1 and TRBJ2-3, with D possibly called TRBD1 or TRBD2 (5 bases each). V was shortened by 0 bases and J by 10 bases, with 23 bases between the two germline ends. The CDR3 runs to 16 residues. Per the germline V gene, CDR1 is SQVTM and CDR2 is ANQGSEA. This chain's CDR3 is CSVEDRKGTNLRAQYF. The CDR3 coding sequence is TGCAGCGTTGAAGATCGGAAGGGGACCAATCTTCGTGCGCAGTATTTT.

This sequence joins TRBV6-5 and TRBJ2-5, with 9 bases identical to TRBD1. With 6 bases clipped from V and 6 bases from J, the junction kept 17 bases outside the gene matches. Germline assignment: CDR1 MNHEY and CDR2 SVGAGI. The CDR3 is 17 residues long. CDR3 sequence reads: CASSPTGGWEPLQTQYF. DNA for the CDR3: TGTGCCAGCAGCCCAACAGGGGGCTGGGAGCCCCTCCAGACCCAGTACTTC.

This clonotype was counted at least ten times. V gene TRBV20-1 combines with J gene TRBJ2-1; 14 positions agree with TRBD2. Losses at the gene ends were 3 bases for V and 0 bases for J; bases not matched to a gene: 7. Per the germline V gene, CDR1 is DFQATT and CDR2 is SNEGSKA (reference sequence). There are 18 residues in the CDR3. The CDR3 bases are TGCAGTGCTAGTAAGGGACTAGCGGGGGCGAGCTCCTACAATGAGCAGTTCTTC. Its translation: CSASKGLAGASSYNEQFF.

This clonotype was observed many times. V gene TRBV10-3 combines with J gene TRBJ2-4; 9 nucleotides line up with TRBD1. J gave up 3 bases and V 6 bases, and 0 bases lay outside the gene matches. Germline CDR1 is ENHRY and CDR2 is SYGVKD. This CDR3 is 13 amino acids long. The DNA of the CDR3 is TGTGCCATCAGGGGACAGGGCAAAAACATTCAGTACTTC. Translated, it gives CAIRGQGKNIQYF.

Of note for this clonotype: Possible read error: a much larger clone is one base away. V usage is TRBV7-2 and J usage is TRBJ2-7, with TRBD2 as a possible D gene (5 bases). This CDR3 has 14 residues. Trimming took 3 bases from V and 2 from J, leaving 11 bases between them. CDR1 is SGHTA and CDR2 is FQGNSA in the germline V gene. In DNA, the CDR3 is TGTGCCAGCAGCTTTTCTGCAGCGGCCTACGAGCAGTACTTC. This translates into CASSFSAAAYEQYF.

This clonotype showed up many times. The rearrangement links TRBV20-1 to TRBJ2-7; tentative D call: TRBD2 (5 bases). The CDR3 totals 14 residues. Germline values: CDR1 DFQATT, CDR2 SNEGSKA (reference sequence). V gave up 6 bases and J gave up 0 bases, with 15 bases separating them. The CDR3 is CSAAGKITSYEQYF. The CDR3 nucleotides are TGCAGTGCCGCCGGGAAGATTACCTCCTACGAGCAGTACTTC.

This clonotype has a count of ten or more. The chain has TRBV11-2 and TRBJ1-5; D possibly corresponds to TRBD1 (5 bases). Germline lookup yields CDR1 SGHAT and CDR2 FQNNGV. Between the trimmed V and J ends, which lost 6 bases and 6 bases, there was a span of 12 bases. The CDR3 runs to 13 residues. The CDR3 bases are TGTGCCAGCAGTCAGGACATTGGTCAGCCCCAGCATTTT. Its protein product is CASSQDIGQPQHF.

This clonotype showed up many times. The chain uses TRBV20-1 and TRBJ1-1; 7 nucleotides match TRBD1. Germline assignment: CDR1 DFQATT and CDR2 SNEGSKA (reference sequence). There are 13 residues in the CDR3. The CDR3 reads CSLPSGGRTEAFF. For the CDR3, the DNA is TGCAGCCTACCATCAGGGGGAAGGACTGAAGCTTTCTTT.

This clonotype came up a few times. The chain uses TRBV20-1 and TRBJ2-5, with D possibly called TRBD1 or TRBD2 (6 bases each). This CDR3 is 12 amino acids long. Germline V gene lookup returns CDR1 DFQATT and CDR2 SNEGSKA (reference sequence). CDR3 sequence reads: CSLRGPQETQYF. The CDR3 nucleotides read TGCAGCCTACGGGGGCCCCAAGAGACCCAGTACTTC.

The chain joins TRBV21-1 to TRBJ2-6; no DNA check was done on the table's D call, TRBD2. TRBV21-1 corresponds to a pseudogene. The CDR3 length is 22 residues. The CDR3 sequence: CASSKERVKEDPRISGANVLTF. The DNA of the CDR3 is TGTGCCAGCAGCAAAGAACGGGTGAAGGAGGATCCCCGGATCTCTGGGGCCAACGTCCTGACTTTC.

V gene TRBV25-1 combines with J gene TRBJ1-2; D gene ambiguous. Germline lookup yields CDR1 MGHDK and CDR2 SYGVNS. The ends were cut back, 1 base at V and 6 bases at J, with 3 bases in the middle. The CDR3 has 11 amino acids. CDR3 sequence reads: CASSEWDGYTF. The DNA of the CDR3 is TGTGCCAGCAGTGAATGGGATGGCTACACCTTC.

This clonotype occurred a few times. The chain uses TRBV7-9 and TRBJ1-3, with 7 bases matching TRBD1. V gave up 5 bases and J gave up 5 bases; unmatched junction bases: 9. This CDR3 spans 15 amino acids. CDR1 and CDR2 from the germline V gene are SEHNR and FQNEAQ (reference sequence). This CDR3 is CASSLGRTGRNTIYF. CDR3 sequence (DNA): TGTGCCAGCAGCCTCGGTCGGACAGGAAGAAACACCATATATTTT.